The TCR beta chain described here comes from a study of blood T cell repertoires in COVID-19. Study background: Sample material is recorded as cDNA or gDNA derived from T cells, B-cell-depleted T cells, or PBMCs.

This CDR3 comprises 16 residues. J gave up 4 bases and V 6 bases, and 13 bases lay outside the gene matches. Germline V CDR1 and CDR2: MNHEY, SMNVEV (reference sequence). In the original processing: Estimated nucleated cell counts came from reference gene primer amplification. TCRdb keeps only in-frame clones here, not all; method: immunoSEQ multiplex PCR. That table furnishes V, J and clone size, whereas the DNA furnished D and trimming. The table includes 250,000 to 400,000 clones, around 84% detected once. The chain links TRBV27 to TRBJ2-7, with 9 bases matching TRBD1. This clonotype was obtained from a woman under 40 who had been exposed to COVID-19. The sequenced sample consisted of PBMCs or T cells enriched from blood (not recorded which). The CDR3 spells CASSLGTGRKRYEQYF. The DNA of the CDR3 is TGTGCCAGCAGCTTAGGGACAGGGAGAAAAAGGTACGAGCAGTACTTC.